This T cell receptor beta chain was recovered during a study of blood T cell repertoires in COVID-19. About the research overall: Researchers got acute and convalescent COVID-19 samples from the United States, Italy and Spain.

The data were produced by immunoSEQ multiplex PCR, yet TCRdb's version contains in-frame clones alone and is incomplete. The table records 250,000 to 350,000 clones, more than 85% of them present only once. After removal of 4 bases from V and 5 bases from J, the junction contained 13 bases not matched to a gene. CDR1 and CDR2 (germline): LGHNA, YNFKEQ. This CDR3 comprises 16 residues. The sequence was obtained from a man aged 25-40 years with acute or convalescent COVID-19. The V gene is TRBV4-2, the J gene TRBJ2-7; 8 bases align to TRBD2. Sequencing was performed on peripheral blood. The CDR3 nucleotides read TGTGCCAGCAGCCGATCCTTCGGGGGGGAGTTCAACGAGCAGTACTTC. The encoded protein is CASSRSFGGEFNEQYF.